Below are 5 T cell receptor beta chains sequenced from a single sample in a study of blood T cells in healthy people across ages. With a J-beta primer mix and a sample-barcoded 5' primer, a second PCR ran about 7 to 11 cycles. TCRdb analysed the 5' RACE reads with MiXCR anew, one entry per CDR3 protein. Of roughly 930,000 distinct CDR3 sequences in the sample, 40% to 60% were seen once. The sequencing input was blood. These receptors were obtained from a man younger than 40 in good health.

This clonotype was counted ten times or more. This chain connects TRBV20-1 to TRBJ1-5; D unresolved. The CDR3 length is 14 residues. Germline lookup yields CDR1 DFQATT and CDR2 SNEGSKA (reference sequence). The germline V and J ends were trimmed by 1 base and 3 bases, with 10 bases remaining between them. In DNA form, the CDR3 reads TGCAGTGCTAGAGGTCGAAGAGTCAATCAGCCCCAGCATTTT. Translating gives CSARGRRVNQPQHF.

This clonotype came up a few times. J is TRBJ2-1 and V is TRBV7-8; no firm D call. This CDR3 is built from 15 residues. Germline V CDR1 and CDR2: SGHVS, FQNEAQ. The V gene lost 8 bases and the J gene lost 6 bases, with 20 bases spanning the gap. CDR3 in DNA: TGTGCCAGCGAATCTACAATAACAACGGGCAATGAGCAGTTCTTC. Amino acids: CASESTITTGNEQFF.

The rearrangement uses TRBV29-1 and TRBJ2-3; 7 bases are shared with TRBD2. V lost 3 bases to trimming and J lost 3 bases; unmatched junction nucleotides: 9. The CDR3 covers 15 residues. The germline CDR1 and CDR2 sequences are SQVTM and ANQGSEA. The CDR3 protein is CSVDPGGSRTDTQYF. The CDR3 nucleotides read TGCAGCGTTGACCCGGGGGGTAGCCGTACAGATACGCAGTATTTT.

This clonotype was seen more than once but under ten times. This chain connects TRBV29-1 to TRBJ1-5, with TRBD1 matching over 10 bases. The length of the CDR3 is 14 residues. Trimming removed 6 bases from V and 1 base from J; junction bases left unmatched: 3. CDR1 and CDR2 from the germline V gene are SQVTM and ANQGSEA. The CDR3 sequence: CSVRTGGSNQPQHF. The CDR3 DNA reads TGCAGCGTGCGGACAGGGGGGAGCAATCAGCCCCAGCATTTT.

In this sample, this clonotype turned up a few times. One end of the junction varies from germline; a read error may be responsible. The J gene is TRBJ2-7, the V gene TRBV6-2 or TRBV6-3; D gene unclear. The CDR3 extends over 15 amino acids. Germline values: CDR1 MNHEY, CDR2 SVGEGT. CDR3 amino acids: CASNYLPRDPYEQYF. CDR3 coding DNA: TGTGCCAGCAATTACTTGCCCCGCGACCCCTACGAGCAGTACTTC.